Here is one TCR beta chain with its context. This receptor's antigen is unknown. One junction end does not reproduce the germline sequence, and a read error may be involved. The sample contains more than one DNA sequence encoding this CDR3. In the prospective study, participants were roughly 18 to 90 years old, resided in 24 geographic areas of the United States, and were enrolled through a virtual design. Cohort assignment in the prospective study relied on participant-reported clinical history from a screening survey and a study questionnaire. Recovered participants in ImmuneRACE Cohort 3 were defined by two consecutive negative NP/OP PCR tests, clearance by a healthcare professional, or resolution of symptoms. Each participant in the prospective study had whole blood, serum and a nasopharyngeal or oropharyngeal swab collected by mobile phlebotomists. Prospective study participants could optionally give additional blood draws and questionnaires over an approximately two-month period. Before DNA extraction, blood samples from the prospective study were shipped at room temperature or frozen.

The immunoSEQ Assay, a bias-controlled multiplex PCR, was used to amplify TCRbeta CDR3 regions from genomic DNA. As for how the authors treated the data: The number of nucleated cells in each sample was estimated from the amplification of reference gene primers within the assay. Sequence reads were collapsed and filtered to measure the absolute abundance of every unique TCRbeta CDR3 rearrangement. For each sample, productive Simpson clonality was calculated as the square root of Simpson's diversity index across productive rearrangements. TCRdb provides this immuneACCESS table in a form limited to in-frame rearrangements. Some clones are lacking; in checked studies, under half of them reflect an unresolved V gene, and why the rest are absent is not known. V, J and clone size reflect that table, while D and trimming were determined from the DNA. Present in this sample are 190,000 or so clones, around 82% of which were seen just once. 12% of the sample is in the top ten clones.

These data are taken from a study of blood T cell repertoires in COVID-19 (dated by TCRdb to the early 2020s). Background for the entire study: Samples covering the acute and convalescent phases of COVID-19 were provided by collaborators in the United States, Italy and Spain. Deeply sampled blood TCRbeta repertoires from subjects exposed to, actively infected with, or recovered from COVID-19 were included in the dataset. A freely available public database, intended as a resource for researchers studying the immune response to SARS-CoV-2, is where the repertoires were released. Samples came from the ongoing ImmuneRACE study (first 160 participants) plus 1,254 subjects from 6 global collaborators. Sample metadata almost always included a de-identified subject ID, COVID-19 status, age in years and sex. The prospective study material was composed of cDNA or gDNA derived from T cells, B-cell-depleted T cells, or PBMCs. HLA class I and class II types, where available, came from metadata supplied by the sample provider rather than from assay-based typing. Findings and caveats that apply to the study as a whole: Clinical and demographic metadata were provided uncurated, with the amount varying by source and participant.

From the germline V gene, CDR1 is LGHNA and CDR2 is YSLEER. The cysteine opens and the phenylalanine closes a CDR3 of 14 amino acids. Only the CDR3 DNA is retained, 42 bases long and in frame from the first base. The specimen sequenced was PBMCs or T cells enriched from blood (not recorded which). The sequence joins TRBV4-3 to TRBJ1-1, with the identity of the D gene unclear. This receptor was taken from a man aged 35 to 55 who had recovered from COVID-19. The CDR3 in this case is CASSQETRSTEAFF. The DNA is TGCGCCAGCAGTCAAGAAACGAGGAGCACTGAAGCTTTCTTT.